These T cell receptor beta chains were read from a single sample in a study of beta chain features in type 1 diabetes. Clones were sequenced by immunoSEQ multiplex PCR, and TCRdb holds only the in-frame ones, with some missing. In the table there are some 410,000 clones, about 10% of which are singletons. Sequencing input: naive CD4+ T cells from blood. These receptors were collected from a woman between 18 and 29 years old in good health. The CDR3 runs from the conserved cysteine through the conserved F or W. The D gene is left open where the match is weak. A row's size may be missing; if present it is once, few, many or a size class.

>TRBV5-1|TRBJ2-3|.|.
TGCGCCAGCAGCTTGGCCCTGGGACCTAGCACAGATACGCAGTATTTT
CASSLALGPSTDTQYF
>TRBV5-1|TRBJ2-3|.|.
TGCGCCGTTCGTGAGGCTAGCACAGATACGCAGTATTTT
CAVREASTDTQYF
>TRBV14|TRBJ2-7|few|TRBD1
TGTGCCAGCAGCCAAGATCCGGGGACAGGCTCCTACGAGCAGTACTTC
CASSQDPGTGSYEQYF
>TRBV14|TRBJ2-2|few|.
TGTGCCAGCAGCCTAAGCCGGGCCCCCACCGGGGAGCTGTTTTTT
CASSLSRAPTGELFF
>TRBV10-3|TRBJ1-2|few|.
TGTGCCATCAGTGAGGGGGGTCGCGGAGGGTATGGCTACACCTTC
CAISEGGRGGYGYTF
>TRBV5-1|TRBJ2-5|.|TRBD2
TGCGCCAGCAGCCCTAGCGGGGGACAAGAGACCCAGTACTTC
CASSPSGGQETQYF
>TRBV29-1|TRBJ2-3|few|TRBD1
TGCAGCGTGGACAGGGGTGGCACAGATACGCAGTATTTT
CSVDRGGTDTQYF
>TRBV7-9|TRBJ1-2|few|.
TGTGCAACGTCAGACAGGCTGGGAGCAGTCGGAGGCTACACCTTC
CATSDRLGAVGGYTF
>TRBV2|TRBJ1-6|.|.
TGTGCCAGCAGGGGACCTTCACCCCTCCACTTT
CASRGPSPLHF
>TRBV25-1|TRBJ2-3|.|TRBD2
TGTGCCAGCAGCCCGATCGGGGGGGGTACAGATACGCAGTATTTT
CASSPIGGGTDTQYF
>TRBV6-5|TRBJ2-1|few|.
TGTGCCAGCAGTAAGCTGGGGGGTAAAGTAAATGAGCAGTTCTTC
CASSKLGGKVNEQFF
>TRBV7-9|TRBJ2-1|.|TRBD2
TGTGCCAGCAGCTCCCGGACTAGCGGGGGTCACAATGAGCAGTTCTTC
CASSSRTSGGHNEQFF
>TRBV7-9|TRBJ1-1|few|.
TGTGCCAGCAGAGGTCGGAACACTGAAGCTTTCTTT
CASRGRNTEAFF
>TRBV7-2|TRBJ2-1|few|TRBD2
TGTGCCAGCAGCTTACTCGGACTAGCAAACAATGAGCAGTTCTTC
CASSLLGLANNEQFF
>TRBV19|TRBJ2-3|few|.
TGTGCCAGTAGCTTTGGAAGTAGGGTAGATACGCAGTATTTT
CASSFGSRVDTQYF
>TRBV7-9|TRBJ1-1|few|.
TGTGCCAGCAGACCTCCCTTTGGGAACACTGAAGCTTTCTTT
CASRPPFGNTEAFF
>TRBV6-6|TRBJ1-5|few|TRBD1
TGTGCCAGCAACACGGACAGGGTTGGCAATCAGCCCCAGCATTTT
CASNTDRVGNQPQHF
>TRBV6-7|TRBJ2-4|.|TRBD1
TGTGCCAGCAAAGGGACAGTCAAAAACATTCAGTACTTC
CASKGTVKNIQYF
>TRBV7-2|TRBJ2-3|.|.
TGTGCCAGCACCTTCCGGGGCACAGATACGCAGTATTTT
CASTFRGTDTQYF
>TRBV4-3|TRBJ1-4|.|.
TGCGCCAGCAGCCAAGTGGGGAGTGAAAAACTGTTTTTT
CASSQVGSEKLFF